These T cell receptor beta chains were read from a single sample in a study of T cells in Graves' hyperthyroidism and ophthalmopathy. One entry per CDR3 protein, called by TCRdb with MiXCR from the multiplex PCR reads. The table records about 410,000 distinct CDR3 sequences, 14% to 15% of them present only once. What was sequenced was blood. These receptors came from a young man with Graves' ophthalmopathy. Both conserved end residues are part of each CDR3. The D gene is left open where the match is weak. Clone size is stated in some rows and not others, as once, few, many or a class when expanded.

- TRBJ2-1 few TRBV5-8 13 TGTGCCAGCAGCTTGGTTCAGGATAATGAGCAGTTCTTC CASSLVQDNEQFF
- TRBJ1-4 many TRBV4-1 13 TGCGCCAGCAGCTGGAGGTGGGGTGAAAAACTGTTTTTT CASSWRWGEKLFF
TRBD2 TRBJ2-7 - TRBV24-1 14 TGTGCCACCAGTGATCCGGGACTAGCAGTCGAGCAGTACTTC CATSDPGLAVEQYF
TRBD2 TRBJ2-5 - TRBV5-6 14 TGTGCCAGCAGCTCCGGCCGGGGGGAGGAGACCCAGTACTTC CASSSGRGEETQYF
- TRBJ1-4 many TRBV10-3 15 TGTGCCATCAGTGAGCATGGGGCAACTAATGAAAAACTGTTTTTT CAISEHGATNEKLFF
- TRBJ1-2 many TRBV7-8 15 TGTGCCAGCAGCTTAGTCGCGGGAAACGGCTATGGCTACACCTTC CASSLVAGNGYGYTF
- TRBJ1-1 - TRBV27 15 TGTGCCAGCAGTTTATCGATCTCGAGCAGGGAGGGATCTTTCTTT CASSLSISSREGSFF
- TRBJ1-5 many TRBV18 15 TGTGCCAGCTCACCGGCGGTGAGTAGCAATCAGCCCCAGCATTTT CASSPAVSSNQPQHF
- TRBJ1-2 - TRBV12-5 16 TGTGCTAGTGGTTTGGTACTCGGCACCGATAACTATGGCTACACCTTC CASGLVLGTDNYGYTF
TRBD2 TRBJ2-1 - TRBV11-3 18 TGTGCCAGCGGCTCCCCCGTCCCAGCGGGGGGGCAATACAATGAGCAGTTCTTC CASGSPVPAGGQYNEQFF
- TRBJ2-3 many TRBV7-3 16 TGTGCCAGCAGCTTAGTGGGACCGCGGAGCACAGATACGCAGTATTTT CASSLVGPRSTDTQYF
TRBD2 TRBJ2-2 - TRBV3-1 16 TGTGCCAGCAGGAAACTAGCGGGGGCCAACACCGGGGAGCTGTTTTTT CASRKLAGANTGELFF
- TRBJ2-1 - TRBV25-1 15 TGTGCCAGCAGTCAGACACGGGACAACTACAATGAGCAGTTCTTC CASSQTRDNYNEQFF
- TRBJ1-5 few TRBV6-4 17 TGTGCCAGCAGTGACTCCGGGTCGACAGACAGCAATCAGCCCCAGCATTTT CASSDSGSTDSNQPQHF
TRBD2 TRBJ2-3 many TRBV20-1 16 TGCAGTGCTAGAGCCGCAGGACTAGCGAGGTCAGATACGCAGTATTTT CSARAAGLARSDTQYF
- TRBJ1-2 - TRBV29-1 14 TGCAGCGCAAGAACATTTACACGGAGCGAGGGCTACACCTTC CSARTFTRSEGYTF
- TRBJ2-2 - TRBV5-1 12 TGCGCCAGCAGCTTGGATGAGGGGGAGCTGTTTTTT CASSLDEGELFF
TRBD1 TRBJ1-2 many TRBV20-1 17 TGCAGTGCTAGAGATCAGGGGGCGGCAGGACCCCGGGGTGGCTACACCTTC CSARDQGAAGPRGGYTF
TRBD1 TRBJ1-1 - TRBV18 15 TGTGCCAGCTCACCATTGGGGACAGGGGGCACTGAAGCTTTCTTT CASSPLGTGGTEAFF
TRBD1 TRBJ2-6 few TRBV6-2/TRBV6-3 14 TGTGCCAGCAGGGACAGGGGAGGGGCCAACGTCCTGACTTTC CASRDRGGANVLTF
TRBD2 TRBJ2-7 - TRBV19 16 TGTGCCAGGGAATCGACTAGCGGGAGTCAACTCTACGAGCAGTACTTC CARESTSGSQLYEQYF
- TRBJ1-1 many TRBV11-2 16 TGTGCCAGCAGCTTAAGGTTTGGCAGGGTGAACACTGAAGCTTTCTTT CASSLRFGRVNTEAFF
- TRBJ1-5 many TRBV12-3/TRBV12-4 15 TGTGCCAGCAGTATCGGGACGGGGGGTGTTCAGCCCCAGCATTTT CASSIGTGGVQPQHF
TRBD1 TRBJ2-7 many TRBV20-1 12 TGCAGTGGTGGGACAGGGAGCTACGAGCAGTACTTC CSGGTGSYEQYF
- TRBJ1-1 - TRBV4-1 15 TGCGCCAGCAGCCAAGGAGAGGTCCGGAACACTGAAGCTTTCTTT CASSQGEVRNTEAFF
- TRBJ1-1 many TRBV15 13 TGTGCCACCAGCAAAAAGGACAGCACTGAAGCTTTCTTT CATSKKDSTEAFF
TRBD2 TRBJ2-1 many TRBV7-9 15 TGTGCCAGCAGCGGACGACTAGCGGGGTACAATGAGCAGTTCTTC CASSGRLAGYNEQFF
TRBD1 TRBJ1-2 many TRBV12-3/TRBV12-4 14 TGTGCCAGCAGTCAAACGGGACAGCGTACGAACCGCACCTTC CASSQTGQRTNRTF
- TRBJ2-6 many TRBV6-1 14 TGTGCCACTCCGGGCATATCTGGGGCCAACGTCCTGACTTTC CATPGISGANVLTF
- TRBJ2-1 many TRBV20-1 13 TGCAGTGCTAGAGATCCCAGGGGAAATGAGCAGTTCTTC CSARDPRGNEQFF
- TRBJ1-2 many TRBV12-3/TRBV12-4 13 TGTGCCAGCAGTTTATCGCCCTTATATGGCTACACCTTC CASSLSPLYGYTF
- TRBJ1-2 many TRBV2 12 TGTGCCAGCAGTGGCGAGACATATGGCTACACCTTC CASSGETYGYTF
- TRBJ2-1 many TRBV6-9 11 TGTGCCAGCAGTTATTCACCCGAGCAGTTCTTC CASSYSPEQFF
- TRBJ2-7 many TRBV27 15 TGTGCCAGCAGTTCCCCCCAGCGGGTGCTCTACGAGCAGTACTTC CASSSPQRVLYEQYF
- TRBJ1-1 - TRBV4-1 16 TGCGCCAGCAGCCTAATCGGGTCGGTGTTCGATACTGAAGCTTTCTTT CASSLIGSVFDTEAFF
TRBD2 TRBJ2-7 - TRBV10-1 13 TGCGCCAGCAGTGCGGGGGGGTTCTACGAGCAGTACTTC CASSAGGFYEQYF
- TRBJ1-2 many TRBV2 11 TGTGCCAGCAGCCCAAAAGTTACCTACACCTTC CASSPKVTYTF
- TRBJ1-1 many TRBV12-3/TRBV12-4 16 TGTGCCAGCAGTTTAAGGGGGTGGGAACGAAACACTGAAGCTTTCTTT CASSLRGWERNTEAFF
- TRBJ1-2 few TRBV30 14 TGTGCCCAGATAGTCGGCCGCTCTACGGGGGGCTACACCTTC CAQIVGRSTGGYTF
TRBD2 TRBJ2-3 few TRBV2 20 TGTGCCAACAGTGAAGATCCCAGCGGGGGGGCCTTAATTAGCACAGATACGCAGTATTTT CANSEDPSGGALISTDTQYF
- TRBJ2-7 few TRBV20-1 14 TGCAGTGCTGGAGACCGGGACTCAATCTACGAGCAGTACTTC CSAGDRDSIYEQYF
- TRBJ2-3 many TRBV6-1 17 TGTGCCAGCAGTGGCGGGAAGGCTTCCCCAAGCACAGATACGCAGTATTTT CASSGGKASPSTDTQYF